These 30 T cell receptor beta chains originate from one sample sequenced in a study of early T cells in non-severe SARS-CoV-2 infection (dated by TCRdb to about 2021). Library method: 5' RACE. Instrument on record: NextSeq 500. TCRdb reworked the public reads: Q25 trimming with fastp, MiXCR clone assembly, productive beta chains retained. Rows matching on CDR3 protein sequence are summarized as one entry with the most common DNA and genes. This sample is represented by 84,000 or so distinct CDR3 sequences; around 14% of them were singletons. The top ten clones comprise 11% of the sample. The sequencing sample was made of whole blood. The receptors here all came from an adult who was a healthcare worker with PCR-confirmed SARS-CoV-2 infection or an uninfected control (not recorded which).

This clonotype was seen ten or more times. CDR3 amino acids: CSVSGLAGHTDTQYF. The CDR3 DNA reads TGCAGCGTTTCGGGACTAGCGGGCCACACAGATACGCAGTATTTT. This chain connects TRBV29-1 to TRBJ2-3, with 12 bases identical to TRBD2. V shed 5 bases, J shed 2 bases, and the junction held 5 bases outside the gene matches. The CDR3 spans 15 residues. The germline gives CDR1 SQVTM, CDR2 ANQGSEA.

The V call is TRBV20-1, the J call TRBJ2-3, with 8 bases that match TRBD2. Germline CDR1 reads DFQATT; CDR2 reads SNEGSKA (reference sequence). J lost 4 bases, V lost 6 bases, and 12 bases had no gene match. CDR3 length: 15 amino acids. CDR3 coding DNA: TGCAGTGCGGGTCGGGATAGCGGGGTGCCAGATACGCAGTATTTT. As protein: CSAGRDSGVPDTQYF.

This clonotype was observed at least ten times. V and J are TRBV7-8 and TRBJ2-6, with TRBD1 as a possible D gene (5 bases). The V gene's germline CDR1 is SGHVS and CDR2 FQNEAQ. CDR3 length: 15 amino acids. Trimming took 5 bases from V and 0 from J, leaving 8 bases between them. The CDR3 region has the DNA TGTGCCAGCAGCCCCAGGGACTCTGGGGCCAACGTCCTGACTTTC. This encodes CASSPRDSGANVLTF.

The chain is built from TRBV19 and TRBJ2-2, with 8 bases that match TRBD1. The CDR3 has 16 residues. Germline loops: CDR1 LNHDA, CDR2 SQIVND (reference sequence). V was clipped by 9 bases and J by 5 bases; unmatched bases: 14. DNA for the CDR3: TGTGCCAGCTTACGCCCGACAGGGGCTGAGACCGGGGAGCTGTTTTTT. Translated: CASLRPTGAETGELFF. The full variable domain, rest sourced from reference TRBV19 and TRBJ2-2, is DGGITQSPKYLFRKEGQNVTLSCEQNLNHDAMYWYRQDPGQGLRLIYYSQIVNDFQKGDIAEGYSVSREKKESFPLTVTSAQKNPTAFYLCASLRPTGAETGELFFGEGSRLTVL.

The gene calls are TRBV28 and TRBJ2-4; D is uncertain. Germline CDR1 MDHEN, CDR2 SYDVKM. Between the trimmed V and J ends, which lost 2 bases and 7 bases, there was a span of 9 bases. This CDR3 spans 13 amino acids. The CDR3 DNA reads TGTGCCAGCAGTTTAGGGTCCCCTAACATTCAGTACTTC. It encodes CASSLGSPNIQYF.

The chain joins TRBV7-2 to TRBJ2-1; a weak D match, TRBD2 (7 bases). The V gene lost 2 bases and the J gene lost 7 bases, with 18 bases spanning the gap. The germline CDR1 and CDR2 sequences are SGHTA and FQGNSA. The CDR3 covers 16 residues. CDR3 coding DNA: TGTGCCAGCAGCTTAATAGGAGGGGGGGCCTCTAATGAGCAGTTCTTC. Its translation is CASSLIGGGASNEQFF.

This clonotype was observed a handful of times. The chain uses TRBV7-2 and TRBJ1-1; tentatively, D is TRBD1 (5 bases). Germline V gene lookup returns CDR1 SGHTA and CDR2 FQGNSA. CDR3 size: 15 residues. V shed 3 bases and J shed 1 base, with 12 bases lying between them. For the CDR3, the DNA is TGTGCCAGCAGCTTTTCTTCAGGGAAGAACACTGAAGCTTTCTTT. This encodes CASSFSSGKNTEAFF.

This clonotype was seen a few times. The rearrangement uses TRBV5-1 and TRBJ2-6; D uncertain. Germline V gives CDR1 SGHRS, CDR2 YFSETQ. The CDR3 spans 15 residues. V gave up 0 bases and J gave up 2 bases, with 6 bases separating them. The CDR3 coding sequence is TGCGCCAGCAGCTTGGCCACGGCTGGGGCCAACGTCCTGACTTTC. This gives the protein CASSLATAGANVLTF.

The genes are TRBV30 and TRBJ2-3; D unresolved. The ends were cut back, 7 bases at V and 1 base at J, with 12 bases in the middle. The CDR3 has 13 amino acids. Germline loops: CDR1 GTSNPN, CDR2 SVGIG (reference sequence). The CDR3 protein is CALDAAGTDTQYF. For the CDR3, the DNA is TGTGCCTTGGACGCCGCTGGCACAGATACGCAGTATTTT. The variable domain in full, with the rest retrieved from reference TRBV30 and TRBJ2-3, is SQTIHQWPATLVQPVGSPLSLECTVEGTSNPNLYWYRQAAGRGLQLLFYSVGIGQISSEVPQNLSASRPQDRQFILSSKKLLLSDSGFYLCALDAAGTDTQYFGPGTRLTVL.

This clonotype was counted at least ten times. CDR3 sequence reads: CASTPFGGMSRSGELFF. CDR3 nucleotide sequence: TGTGCCAGTACCCCTTTCGGGGGGATGAGTAGGTCCGGGGAGCTGTTTTTT. The chain has TRBV19 and TRBJ2-2, with 7 bases fitting TRBD2. Germline CDR1 is LNHDA and CDR2 is SQIVND (reference sequence). The CDR3 loop spans 17 amino acids. The junction had 17 bases not matched to a gene; V was cut back by 7 bases and J by 6 bases.

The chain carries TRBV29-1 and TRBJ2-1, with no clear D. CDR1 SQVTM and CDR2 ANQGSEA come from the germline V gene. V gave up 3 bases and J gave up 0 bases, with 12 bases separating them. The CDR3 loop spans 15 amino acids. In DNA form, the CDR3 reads TGCAGCGTTGAGGATGGACGCAGCTCCTACAATGAGCAGTTCTTC. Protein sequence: CSVEDGRSSYNEQFF.

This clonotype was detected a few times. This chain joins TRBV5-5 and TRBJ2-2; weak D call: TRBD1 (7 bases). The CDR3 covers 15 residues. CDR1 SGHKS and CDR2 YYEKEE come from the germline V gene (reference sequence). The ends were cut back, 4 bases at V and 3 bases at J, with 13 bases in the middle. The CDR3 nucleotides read TGTGCCAGCAGCCTGACAGGGACTTACACCGGGGAGCTGTTTTTT. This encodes CASSLTGTYTGELFF.

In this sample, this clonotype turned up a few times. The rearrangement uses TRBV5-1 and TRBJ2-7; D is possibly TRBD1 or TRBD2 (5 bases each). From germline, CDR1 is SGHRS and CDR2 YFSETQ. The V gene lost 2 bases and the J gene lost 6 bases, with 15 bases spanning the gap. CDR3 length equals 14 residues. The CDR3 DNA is TGCGCCAGCAGCTTCGACCTAGTGAGGGGCGAGCAGTACTTC. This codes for CASSFDLVRGEQYF.

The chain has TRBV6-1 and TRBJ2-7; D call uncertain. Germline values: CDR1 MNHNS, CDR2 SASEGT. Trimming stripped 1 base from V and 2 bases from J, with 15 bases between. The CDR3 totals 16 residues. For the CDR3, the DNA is TGTGCCAGCAGTGAAGTTTTATGGGGTGCAACCTACGAGCAGTACTTC. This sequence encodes CASSEVLWGATYEQYF.

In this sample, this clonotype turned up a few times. Here the CDR3 reads CASRPGLFGELFF. As DNA, the CDR3 is TGTGCCAGCAGACCTGGACTGTTCGGGGAGCTGTTTTTT. The chain employs TRBV28 and TRBJ2-2; tentatively, D is TRBD2 (5 bases). CDR1 MDHEN and CDR2 SYDVKM come from the germline V gene. The CDR3 length is 13 residues. Trimming took off 6 bases at V and 7 bases at J, with 12 bases between the two ends.

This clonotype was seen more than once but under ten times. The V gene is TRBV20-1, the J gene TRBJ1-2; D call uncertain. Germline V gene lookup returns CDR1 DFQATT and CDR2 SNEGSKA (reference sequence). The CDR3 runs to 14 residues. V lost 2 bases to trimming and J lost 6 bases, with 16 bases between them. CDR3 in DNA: TGCAGTGCTAGATGGGGTTCTGACGGTCATGGCTACACCTTC. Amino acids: CSARWGSDGHGYTF.

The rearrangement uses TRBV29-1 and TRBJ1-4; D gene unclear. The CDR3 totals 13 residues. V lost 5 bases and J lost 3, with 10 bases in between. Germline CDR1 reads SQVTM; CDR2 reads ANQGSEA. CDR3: CSVPGEPNEKLFF. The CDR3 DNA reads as TGCAGCGTTCCTGGGGAGCCTAATGAAAAACTGTTTTTT.

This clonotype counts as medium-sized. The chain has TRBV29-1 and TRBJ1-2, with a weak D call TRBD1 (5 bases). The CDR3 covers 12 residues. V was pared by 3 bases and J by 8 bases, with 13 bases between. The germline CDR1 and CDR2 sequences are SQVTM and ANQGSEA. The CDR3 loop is CSVDSGNSGYTF. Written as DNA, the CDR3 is TGCAGCGTTGATTCAGGGAATAGCGGCTACACCTTC. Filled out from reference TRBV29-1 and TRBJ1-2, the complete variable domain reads SAVISQKPSRDICQRGTSLTIQCQVDSQVTMMFWYRQQPGQSLTLIATANQGSEATYESGFVIDKFPISRPNLTFSTLTVSNMSPEDSSIYLCSVDSGNSGYTFGSGTRLTVV.

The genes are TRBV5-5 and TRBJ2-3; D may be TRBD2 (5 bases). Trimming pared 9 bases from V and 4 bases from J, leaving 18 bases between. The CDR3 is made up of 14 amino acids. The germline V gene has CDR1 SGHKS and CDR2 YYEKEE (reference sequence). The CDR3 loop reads CATSAARSSDTQYF. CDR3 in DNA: TGTGCCACTTCAGCGGCTCGTTCTTCAGATACGCAGTATTTT.

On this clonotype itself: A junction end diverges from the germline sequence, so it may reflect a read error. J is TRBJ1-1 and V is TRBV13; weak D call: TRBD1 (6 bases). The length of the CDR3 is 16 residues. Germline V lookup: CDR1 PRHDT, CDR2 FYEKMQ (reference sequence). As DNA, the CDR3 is TGTGCCAGCAGGACCCCCGGCAGGGGAAGGAACACTGAAGTTTTCTTT. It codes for CASRTPGRGRNTEVFF.

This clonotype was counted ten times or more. CDR3: CASSFSGTGTSYTF. The CDR3 DNA reads as TGTGCCAGCAGCTTCTCCGGGACAGGGACGAGCTACACCTTC. The V call is TRBV7-8, the J call TRBJ1-2; 9 nucleotides line up with TRBD1. The CDR3 consists of 14 residues. Per germline, CDR1 SGHVS and CDR2 FQNEAQ. V shed 3 bases and J 9 bases; nucleotides not matched to a gene: 8.

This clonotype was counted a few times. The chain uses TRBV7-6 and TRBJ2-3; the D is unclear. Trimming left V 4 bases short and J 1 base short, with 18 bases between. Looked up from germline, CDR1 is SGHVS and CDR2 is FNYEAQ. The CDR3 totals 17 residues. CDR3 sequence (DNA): TGTGCCAGCAGCTCTAGATTGGCCCAGCCTCGCACAGATACGCAGTATTTT. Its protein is CASSSRLAQPRTDTQYF.

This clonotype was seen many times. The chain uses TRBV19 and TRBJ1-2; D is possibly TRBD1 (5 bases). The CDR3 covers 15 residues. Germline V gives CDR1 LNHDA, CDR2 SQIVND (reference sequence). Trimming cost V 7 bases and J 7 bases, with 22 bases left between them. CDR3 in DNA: TGTGCCAGTACCTCTTATACGGGGGACTCCCGTGGCTACACCTTC. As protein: CASTSYTGDSRGYTF.

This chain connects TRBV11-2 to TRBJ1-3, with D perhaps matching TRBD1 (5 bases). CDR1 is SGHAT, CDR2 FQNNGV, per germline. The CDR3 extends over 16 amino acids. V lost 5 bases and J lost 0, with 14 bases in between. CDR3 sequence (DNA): TGTGCCAGCAGCCCAAACCGACAGAGCTCTGGAAACACCATATATTTT. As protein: CASSPNRQSSGNTIYF.

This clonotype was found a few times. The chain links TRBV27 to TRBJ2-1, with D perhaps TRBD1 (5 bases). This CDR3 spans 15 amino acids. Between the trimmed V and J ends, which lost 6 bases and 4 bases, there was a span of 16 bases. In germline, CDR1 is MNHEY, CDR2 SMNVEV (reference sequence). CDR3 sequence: CASSVRVSYYNEQFF. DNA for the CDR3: TGTGCCAGCAGCGTCAGGGTTTCCTATTACAATGAGCAGTTCTTC.

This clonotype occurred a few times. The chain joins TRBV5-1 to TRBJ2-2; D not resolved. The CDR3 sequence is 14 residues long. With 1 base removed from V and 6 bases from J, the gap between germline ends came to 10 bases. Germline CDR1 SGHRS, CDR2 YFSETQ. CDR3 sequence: CASSLPVDPGELFF. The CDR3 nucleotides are TGCGCCAGCAGCTTGCCCGTCGACCCCGGGGAGCTGTTTTTT.

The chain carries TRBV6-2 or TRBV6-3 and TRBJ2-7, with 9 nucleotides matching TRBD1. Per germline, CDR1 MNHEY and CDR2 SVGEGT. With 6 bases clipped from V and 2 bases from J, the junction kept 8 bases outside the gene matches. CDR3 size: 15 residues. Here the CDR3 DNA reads TGTGCCAGCAGGAACAGGGGGCTAATAACCTACGAGCAGTACTTC. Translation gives CASRNRGLITYEQYF.

CDR3 sequence (DNA): TGCAGTGCTAGCGGGGGCACAGCCTACGAGCAGTACTTC. Translation gives CSASGGTAYEQYF. The chain joins TRBV20-1 to TRBJ2-7, with D perhaps TRBD1 or TRBD2 (6 bases each). V gave up 3 bases and J gave up 2 bases, with 11 bases separating them. This CDR3 region has 13 residues. CDR1 and CDR2 (germline): DFQATT, SNEGSKA (reference sequence).

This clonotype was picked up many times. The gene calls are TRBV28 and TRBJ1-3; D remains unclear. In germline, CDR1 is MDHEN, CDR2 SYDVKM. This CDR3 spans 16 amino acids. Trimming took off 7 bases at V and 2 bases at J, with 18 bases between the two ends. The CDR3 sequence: CASTAASELTGNTIYF. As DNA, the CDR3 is TGTGCCAGCACCGCGGCCTCGGAGTTGACTGGAAACACCATATATTTT. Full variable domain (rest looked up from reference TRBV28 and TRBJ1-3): DVKVTQSSRYLVKRTGEKVFLECVQDMDHENMFWYRQDPGLGLRLIYFSYDVKMKEKGDIPEGYSVSREKKERFSLILESASTNQTSMYLCASTAASELTGNTIYFGEGSWLTVV.

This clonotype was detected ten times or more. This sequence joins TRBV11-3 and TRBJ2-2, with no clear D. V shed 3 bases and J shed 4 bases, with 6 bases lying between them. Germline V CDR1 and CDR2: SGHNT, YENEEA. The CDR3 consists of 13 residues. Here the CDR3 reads CASSFRSTGELFF. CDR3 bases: TGTGCCAGCAGCTTCCGCTCCACCGGGGAGCTGTTTTTT.